The following is a T cell receptor beta chain sequence with its context. The sample belongs to a study of T cell changes during pregnancy in multiple sclerosis. From germline, CDR1 is SGHTA and CDR2 FQGNSA. This CDR3 has 16 amino acids. Trimming took 5 bases from V and 1 from J; bases not matched to a gene: 7. This table comes from immunoSEQ multiplex PCR, and its TCRdb copy is limited to in-frame clones, with some not included. The sample carries about 30,000 clones, approximately 91% recorded once. This chain joins TRBV7-2 and TRBJ1-5; 8 nucleotides line up with TRBD1. The TCR sequence derives from a female donor in good health, enrolled as a control in a pregnancy study. This material consisted of peripheral blood, taken in the second trimester of pregnancy. The chain's CDR3 is CASSPTGGASNQPQHF. CDR3 nucleotides: TGTGCCAGCAGCCCCACAGGGGGGGCAAGCAATCAGCCCCAGCATTTT. The whole variable domain, remainder taken from reference TRBV7-2 and TRBJ1-5, is GAGVSQSPSNKVTEKGKDVELRCDPISGHTALYWYRQSLGQGLEFLIYFQGNSAPDKSGLPSDRFSAERTGGSVSTLTIQRTQQEDSAVYLCASSPTGGASNQPQHFGDGTRLSIL.